Listed here are 32 T cell receptor beta chains from one sample, sequenced in a study of blood T cell repertoires in COVID-19. Here immunoSEQ multiplex PCR was the method, and the copy in TCRdb shows in-frame clones only, minus some. The data contain about 41,000 clones, around 83% of them seen just once; the ten biggest clones take up around 41%. Source material: peripheral blood. These receptors were taken from a woman of 80 years or more with active or convalescent COVID-19.

The rearrangement uses TRBV2 and TRBJ1-1, with D possibly TRBD1 on 6 matching bases. Germline lookup yields CDR1 SNHLY and CDR2 FYNNEI. The CDR3 is made up of 14 amino acids. V lost 4 bases and J 1 base, leaving 10 bases between the germline ends. The CDR3 sequence: CASSGGQSNTEAFF. CDR3 in DNA: TGTGCCAGCAGTGGGGGGCAGTCGAACACTGAAGCTTTCTTT.

The gene calls are TRBV5-1 and TRBJ1-4; 10 bases align to TRBD1. With V trimmed by 0 bases and J by 7 bases, 3 bases remained unmatched. Germline values: CDR1 SGHRS, CDR2 YFSETQ. The CDR3 consists of 15 residues. The DNA for the CDR3 is TGCGCCAGCAGCTTGGATGGGACAGGGGTTGAAAAACTGTTTTTT. The encoded protein is CASSLDGTGVEKLFF.

The V and J genes are TRBV28 and TRBJ1-6, with D possibly TRBD1 on 6 matching bases. This CDR3 contains 14 residues. Trimming left V 2 bases short and J 7 bases short, with 9 bases between. Germline CDR1 and CDR2: MDHEN and SYDVKM. The DNA of the CDR3 is TGTGCCAGCAGTTTAGCCAGGGGAAATTCACCCCTCCACTTT. Amino acids: CASSLARGNSPLHF.

The chain joins TRBV28 to TRBJ1-5; the D gene is possibly TRBD1 (6 bases). Germline V lookup: CDR1 MDHEN, CDR2 SYDVKM. The CDR3 is 14 residues long. V gave up 8 bases and J gave up 0 bases, with 11 bases separating them. This CDR3 is CASRQGLSNQPQHF. The CDR3 nucleotides are TGTGCCAGCCGGCAGGGGCTTAGCAATCAGCCCCAGCATTTT.

The gene calls are TRBV4-1 and TRBJ2-1; TRBD2 matches 9 bases. The CDR3 totals 16 residues. Germline V gives CDR1 MGHRA, CDR2 YSYEKL. V lost 1 base and J lost 4; bases outside the gene matches: 5. The CDR3 sequence: CASSQGLAGPYNEQFF. DNA of the CDR3: TGCGCCAGCAGCCAAGGGCTAGCGGGACCTTACAATGAGCAGTTCTTC.

J is TRBJ2-7 and V is TRBV28; D possibly corresponds to TRBD1 (6 bases). CDR1 is MDHEN, CDR2 SYDVKM, per germline. This CDR3 contains 12 residues. V was trimmed by 5 bases and J by 9 bases, leaving 14 bases between them. The DNA for the CDR3 is TGTGCCAGCAGTCAACAGGGCTATATGCAGTACTTC. This sequence encodes CASSQQGYMQYF. Drawing the rest from reference TRBV28 and TRBJ2-7, the complete variable domain is DVKVTQSSRYLVKRTGEKVFLECVQDMDHENMFWYRQDPGLGLRLIYFSYDVKMKEKGDIPEGYSVSREKKERFSLILESASTNQTSMYLCASSQQGYMQYFGPGTRLTVT.

The chain is built from TRBV28 and TRBJ1-1; no firm D call. The V and J ends lost 2 bases and 12 bases respectively, with 22 bases between them. CDR1 and CDR2 from the germline V gene are MDHEN and SYDVKM. The CDR3 spans 15 residues. The CDR3, as DNA: TGTGCCAGCAGTTTAGGGAACCGAGGCGCACGGAGGACTTTCTTT. Its translation: CASSLGNRGARRTFF.

The V gene is TRBV25-1, the J gene TRBJ2-1; tentative D call: TRBD1 (6 bases). There are 13 residues in the CDR3. Germline V gene sequence: CDR1 MGHDK, CDR2 SYGVNS. V was shortened by 0 bases and J by 11 bases, with 11 bases between the two germline ends. CDR3 sequence (DNA): TGTGCCAGCAGTGAATACGACCAGGGGAAGCAGTTCTTC. This encodes CASSEYDQGKQFF.

Concerning this clone itself: The sample holds other DNA sequences that translate to the same CDR3. The chain combines TRBV11-1 with TRBJ1-1; weak D call: TRBD1 (6 bases). Germline CDR1 SGHAT, CDR2 FQDESV (reference sequence). The germline V and J ends were trimmed by 5 bases and 5 bases, with 12 bases remaining between them. CDR3 size: 13 residues. In nucleotides, the CDR3 is TGTGCCAGCAGCCCCTACAGGGAGACTGAAGCTTTCTTT. Translation gives CASSPYRETEAFF.

The chain is built from TRBV28 and TRBJ2-1; 11 bases map to TRBD2. V trimming: 7 bases; J trimming: 3 bases; junction bases outside the gene matches: 2. Germline V gene data show CDR1 as MDHEN and CDR2 as SYDVKM. CDR3 size: 14 residues. CDR3 region: CASKLAGVYNEQFF. The CDR3 DNA reads TGTGCCAGCAAACTAGCGGGAGTCTACAATGAGCAGTTCTTC. Drawing the rest from reference TRBV28 and TRBJ2-1, the complete variable domain is DVKVTQSSRYLVKRTGEKVFLECVQDMDHENMFWYRQDPGLGLRLIYFSYDVKMKEKGDIPEGYSVSREKKERFSLILESASTNQTSMYLCASKLAGVYNEQFFGPGTRLTVL.

The V and J genes are TRBV28 and TRBJ1-2; 8 bases fit TRBD1. The CDR3 is 17 residues long. J lost 0 bases, V lost 4 bases, and 10 bases had no gene match. The germline gives CDR1 MDHEN, CDR2 SYDVKM. CDR3 in amino acids: CASSSLLRTGPNYGYTF. CDR3 DNA sequence: TGTGCCAGCAGTTCCCTCTTACGGACAGGGCCTAACTATGGCTACACCTTC.

This clone was detected once. Here the CDR3 DNA reads TGTGCCAGCACCAACCCGGGATTACTCTGGGCTGAAGCTTTCTTT. Translated: CASTNPGLLWAEAFF. The V call is TRBV28, the J call TRBJ1-1; D gene uncertain. V was clipped by 7 bases and J by 6 bases, with 21 bases between them. There are 15 residues in the CDR3. The germline gives CDR1 MDHEN, CDR2 SYDVKM. The variable domain in full, completed from reference TRBV28 and TRBJ1-1, reads DVKVTQSSRYLVKRTGEKVFLECVQDMDHENMFWYRQDPGLGLRLIYFSYDVKMKEKGDIPEGYSVSREKKERFSLILESASTNQTSMYLCASTNPGLLWAEAFFGQGTRLTVV.

V and J are TRBV6-1 and TRBJ1-6; D is unresolved. This CDR3 contains 14 residues. Germline V gene lookup returns CDR1 MNHNS and CDR2 SASEGT. Trimming stripped 2 bases from V and 7 bases from J, with 9 bases between. The CDR3 is CASSESPGNSPLHF. The CDR3, as DNA: TGTGCCAGCAGTGAAAGTCCCGGGAATTCACCCCTCCACTTT.

The chain joins TRBV28 to TRBJ1-5; 8 bases align to TRBD1. This CDR3 region has 15 residues. Germline V CDR1 and CDR2: MDHEN, SYDVKM. J was trimmed by 9 bases and V by 4 bases; bases with no gene match: 11. DNA of the CDR3: TGTGCCAGCAGTTACAAGCCGGGACAGGTTCCGCCCCAGCATTTT. This encodes CASSYKPGQVPPQHF.

The chain has TRBV20-1 and TRBJ2-1; D is uncertain. The CDR3 totals 13 residues. The germline CDR1 and CDR2 sequences are DFQATT and SNEGSKA (reference sequence). The V gene lost 3 bases and the J gene lost 7 bases, with 13 bases spanning the gap. The CDR3 protein is CSASSARENEQFF. The DNA for the CDR3 is TGCAGTGCTAGTTCGGCTAGAGAAAATGAGCAGTTCTTC.

This sequence joins TRBV18 and TRBJ2-3; TRBD2 agrees at 12 bases. After removal of 4 bases from V and 0 bases from J, the junction contained 11 bases not matched to a gene. Germline-derived CDR1 and CDR2 are KGHSH and LQKENI. There are 19 residues in the CDR3. The CDR3 sequence is CASSLNGLAGTISTDTQYF. CDR3 nucleotide sequence: TGTGCCAGCTCACTAAACGGACTAGCGGGAACGATAAGCACAGATACGCAGTATTTT.

This clone was detected only once. The chain links TRBV3-1 (or the pseudogene TRBV3-2) to TRBJ2-1; TRBD2 is a possible D gene (5 bases). The V and J ends lost 3 bases and 5 bases respectively, with 11 bases between them. The CDR3 runs to 14 residues. Germline V lookup: CDR1 LGHDT, CDR2 YNNKEL (reference sequence). As DNA, the CDR3 is TGTGCCAGCAGCCACGGACTCCCTAACAATGAGCAGTTCTTC. Encoded protein: CASSHGLPNNEQFF.

The V gene is TRBV10-3, the J gene TRBJ1-2; D gene unclear. CDR1 is ENHRY, CDR2 SYGVKD, per germline. The CDR3 sequence is 13 residues long. V gave up 4 bases and J gave up 3 bases, with 9 bases separating them. CDR3 nucleotide sequence: TGTGCCATCAGTGCTCTAACGGACTATGGCTACACCTTC. Its translation: CAISALTDYGYTF.

V is TRBV10-2 and J is TRBJ1-1, with D possibly matching TRBD1 (5 bases). CDR3 size: 13 residues. Trimming removed 5 bases from V and 2 bases from J, with 9 bases in between. CDR1 and CDR2 (germline): WSHSY, SAAADI. CDR3 nucleotide sequence: TGCGCCAGCAGTAGACAGACCAACACTGAAGCTTTCTTT. It translates to CASSRQTNTEAFF.

The rearrangement uses TRBV4-3 and TRBJ1-3; maybe TRBD1 (5 bases). The CDR3 consists of 17 residues. Germline loops: CDR1 LGHNA, CDR2 YSLEER. V was pared by 1 base and J by 4 bases, with 17 bases between. This chain's CDR3 is CASSQVIGGRVGNTIYF. The CDR3 DNA reads as TGCGCCAGCAGCCAAGTAATCGGTGGCAGGGTCGGAAACACCATATATTTT.

J is TRBJ1-5 and V is TRBV28; TRBD1 aligns across 9 bases. The V segment lost 5 bases and the J segment 5 bases; nucleotides outside the gene matches: 13. This CDR3 region has 17 residues. Per the germline V gene, CDR1 is MDHEN and CDR2 is SYDVKM. DNA of the CDR3: TGTGCCAGCAGTCCCCCCGGACAGGGGAGCGCCCATCAGCCCCAGCATTTT. It translates to CASSPPGQGSAHQPQHF.

The V gene is TRBV25-1, the J gene TRBJ2-2; TRBD1 agrees at 8 bases. Trimming cost V 4 bases and J 2 bases; bases outside gene matches: 3. Germline CDR1 reads MGHDK; CDR2 reads SYGVNS. The length of the CDR3 is 15 residues. The CDR3 nucleotides are TGTGCCAGCAGTGCCGGGACAGGCAACACCGGGGAGCTGTTTTTT. Translated, it gives CASSAGTGNTGELFF.

The rearrangement joins TRBV5-1 to TRBJ2-2, with 8 positions matching TRBD2. V dropped 3 bases and J dropped 1; count of bases not matched to a gene: 11. In germline, CDR1 is SGHRS, CDR2 YFSETQ. The CDR3 is 18 residues long. The CDR3 nucleotides read TGCGCCAGCAGCTGGGGGGTTAGCGGGAATTGGAACACCGGGGAGCTGTTTTTT. Translating it yields CASSWGVSGNWNTGELFF.

The CDR3 loop reads CASSQTHGPPGGEQYF. Here the CDR3 DNA reads TGCGCCAGCAGCCAGACTCACGGCCCTCCGGGAGGCGAGCAGTACTTC. The chain has TRBV4-1 and TRBJ2-7; 7 bases are shared with TRBD2. The CDR3 runs to 16 residues. Germline loops: CDR1 MGHRA, CDR2 YSYEKL. V was clipped by 3 bases and J by 6 bases; unmatched bases: 14.

The chain has TRBV10-3 and TRBJ2-5, with 8 positions matching TRBD1. The CDR3 runs to 14 residues. V was pared by 6 bases and J by 5 bases, with 8 bases of the junction left unmatched. Germline V CDR1 and CDR2: ENHRY, SYGVKD. Here the CDR3 DNA reads TGTGCCATCAGGGGGCAGGGGGCCGGGGAGACCCAGTACTTC. Amino acid sequence: CAIRGQGAGETQYF.

This clone was picked up a small number of times. V and J are TRBV7-6 and TRBJ2-1; tentatively, D is TRBD1 (5 bases). V lost 1 base and J lost 9, with 7 bases in between. The CDR3 totals 12 residues. Germline assignment: CDR1 SGHVS and CDR2 FNYEAQ. DNA of the CDR3: TGTGCCAGCAGCTTAGGGGGCAGTGAGCAGTTCTTC. Translation gives CASSLGGSEQFF. The entire variable domain, with the rest obtained from reference TRBV7-6 and TRBJ2-1, is as follows: GAGVSQSPRYKVTKRGQDVALRCDPISGHVSLYWYRQALGQGPEFLTYFNYEAQQDKSGLPNDRFSAERPEGSISTLTIQRTEQRDSAMYRCASSLGGSEQFFGPGTRLTVL.

The chain links TRBV6-5 to TRBJ1-3; D remains unclear. Trimming left V 6 bases short and J 0 bases short, with 12 bases between. The CDR3 runs to 15 residues. Germline V gene sequence: CDR1 MNHEY, CDR2 SVGAGI. The CDR3 coding sequence is TGTGCCAGCAGCACCACGGGGAGCTCTGGAAACACCATATATTTT. Encoded protein: CASSTTGSSGNTIYF.

This clone was seen a handful of times. V usage is TRBV5-4 and J usage is TRBJ1-1; a possible D gene is TRBD1 (6 bases). V was pared by 3 bases and J by 3 bases, with 12 bases between. This CDR3 is 14 amino acids long. Germline V gene sequence: CDR1 SGHNT, CDR2 YYREEE (reference sequence). The CDR3 here is CASSSDQGYTEAFF. DNA of the CDR3: TGTGCCAGCAGCTCAGATCAGGGGTACACTGAAGCTTTCTTT. The whole variable domain, remainder taken from reference TRBV5-4 and TRBJ1-1, is ETGVTQSPTHLIKTRGQQVTLRCSSQSGHNTVSWYQQALGQGPQFIFQYYREEENGRGNFPPRFSGLQFPNYSSELNVNALELDDSALYLCASSSDQGYTEAFFGQGTRLTVV.

The rearrangement links TRBV19 to TRBJ2-1; TRBD1 matches at 7 bases. V shed 1 base, J shed 0 bases, and the junction held 15 bases outside the gene matches. CDR3 length equals 20 residues. The germline V gene encodes CDR1 LNHDA and CDR2 SQIVND (reference sequence). CDR3 region: CASSIVRTGAVPISYNEQFF. CDR3 nucleotide sequence: TGTGCCAGTAGTATAGTCCGGACAGGAGCCGTACCGATCTCCTACAATGAGCAGTTCTTC.

The rearrangement links TRBV9 to TRBJ2-4; 8 nucleotides match TRBD1. J lost 6 bases, V lost 4 bases, and 12 bases had no gene match. The CDR3 contains 16 residues. Germline CDR1 is SGDLS and CDR2 is YYNGEE. CDR3 sequence: CASSLDATGGLNIQYF. In nucleotides, the CDR3 is TGTGCCAGCAGCTTAGACGCTACAGGGGGTTTAAACATTCAGTACTTC.

V gene TRBV29-1 combines with J gene TRBJ1-2; maybe TRBD1 (6 bases). The CDR3 extends over 16 amino acids. Germline CDR1 is SQVTM and CDR2 is ANQGSEA. V shed 4 bases and J shed 2 bases, with 20 bases lying between them. Written as DNA, the CDR3 is TGCAGCGTTGGCGAAACGAACCCCGGACAGAACTATGGCTACACCTTC. Protein product: CSVGETNPGQNYGYTF. The variable domain in full, completed from reference TRBV29-1 and TRBJ1-2, reads SAVISQKPSRDICQRGTSLTIQCQVDSQVTMMFWYRQQPGQSLTLIATANQGSEATYESGFVIDKFPISRPNLTFSTLTVSNMSPEDSSIYLCSVGETNPGQNYGYTFGSGTRLTVV.

The V call is TRBV5-5, the J call TRBJ2-1; tentative D call: TRBD2 (8 bases). CDR1 is SGHKS and CDR2 is YYEKEE in the germline V gene (reference sequence). The CDR3 consists of 20 residues. Between the trimmed V and J ends, which lost 0 bases and 4 bases, there was a span of 26 bases. The CDR3 loop reads CASSLGTGAGLAFIYNEQFF. For the CDR3, the DNA is TGTGCCAGCAGCTTGGGAACAGGGGCTGGACTAGCCTTCATTTACAATGAGCAGTTCTTC.